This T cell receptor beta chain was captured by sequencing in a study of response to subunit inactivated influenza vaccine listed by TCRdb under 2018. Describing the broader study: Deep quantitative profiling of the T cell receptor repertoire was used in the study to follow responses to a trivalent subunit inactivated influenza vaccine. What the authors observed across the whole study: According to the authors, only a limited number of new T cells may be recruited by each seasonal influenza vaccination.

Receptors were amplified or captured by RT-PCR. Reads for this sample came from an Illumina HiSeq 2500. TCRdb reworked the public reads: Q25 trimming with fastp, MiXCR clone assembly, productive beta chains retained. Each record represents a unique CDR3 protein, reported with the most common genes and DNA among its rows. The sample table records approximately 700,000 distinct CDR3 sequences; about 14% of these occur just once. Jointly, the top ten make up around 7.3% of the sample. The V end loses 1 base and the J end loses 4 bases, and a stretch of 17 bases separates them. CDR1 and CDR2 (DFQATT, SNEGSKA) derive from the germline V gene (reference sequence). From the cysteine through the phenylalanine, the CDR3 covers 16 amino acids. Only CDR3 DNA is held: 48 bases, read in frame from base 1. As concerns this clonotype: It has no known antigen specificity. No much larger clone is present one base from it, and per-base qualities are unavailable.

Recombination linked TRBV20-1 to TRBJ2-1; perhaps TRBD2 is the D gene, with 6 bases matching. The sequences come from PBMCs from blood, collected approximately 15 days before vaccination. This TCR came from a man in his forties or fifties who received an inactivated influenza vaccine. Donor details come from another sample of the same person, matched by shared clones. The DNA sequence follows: TGCAGTGCTAGAGGCCACGGGAGCAACAAGTACAATGAGCAGTTCTTC. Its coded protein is CSARGHGSNKYNEQFF.